The sequence of this T cell receptor beta chain was determined in a study of PD-1 blockade in classical Hodgkin lymphoma. This clone was seen ten or more times. What it binds is unknown. Study observations and caveats: Lower baseline TCR diversity marked trial partial responders and progressors.

Trimming cost V 1 base and J 4 bases, with 22 bases left between them. Germline V gene lookup returns CDR1 SEHNR and CDR2 FQNEAQ (reference sequence). The CDR3 has 18 residues. Time point given: cycle 4 day 1 (C4D1), after more than five weeks of nivolumab. Every one of the patients relapsed after autologous stem cell transplantation (brentuximab vedotin exposure was variable). Best response was recorded as complete response, partial response or progressive disease. The table came from immunoSEQ multiplex PCR; TCRdb's copy has only in-frame clones and leaves some out. The table includes about 41,000 clones, 60% to 80% detected once.

This TCR came from a human donor with classical Hodgkin lymphoma. The material sequenced was peripheral blood mononuclear cells (PBMCs), taken before the fourth cycle of nivolumab. The genes are TRBV7-9 and TRBJ1-1; no clear D. CDR3 protein: CASSLGPLGEMRGTEAFF. CDR3 bases: TGTGCCAGCAGCTTAGGACCCCTCGGTGAAATGAGAGGCACTGAAGCTTTCTTT.